The present T cell receptor (beta chain) was sequenced within a study of cytomegalovirus exposure and HLA in healthy donors. It was with 60 Vbeta and 13 Jbeta primers that the PCR ran. TCRdb's table, derived via immunoSEQ multiplex PCR, lists solely in-frame clones and lacks some. Of over 65,000 clones listed, around four fifths were seen once; the top ten hold about 9.6%. CDR1 is SEHNR, CDR2 FQNEAQ, per germline (reference sequence). CDR3 length equals 14 residues. Trimming cost V 4 bases and J 6 bases; bases outside gene matches: 4. The rearrangement joins TRBV7-9 to TRBJ1-4; 8 bases map to TRBD1. This receptor was taken from a man aged 40-49 years in good health and CMV-seronegative. Sequencing was done on a sample of PBMCs. Written as DNA, the CDR3 is TGTGCCAGCAGCTCTCGGACAGGGCATGAAAAACTGTTTTTT. Translating gives CASSSRTGHEKLFF.